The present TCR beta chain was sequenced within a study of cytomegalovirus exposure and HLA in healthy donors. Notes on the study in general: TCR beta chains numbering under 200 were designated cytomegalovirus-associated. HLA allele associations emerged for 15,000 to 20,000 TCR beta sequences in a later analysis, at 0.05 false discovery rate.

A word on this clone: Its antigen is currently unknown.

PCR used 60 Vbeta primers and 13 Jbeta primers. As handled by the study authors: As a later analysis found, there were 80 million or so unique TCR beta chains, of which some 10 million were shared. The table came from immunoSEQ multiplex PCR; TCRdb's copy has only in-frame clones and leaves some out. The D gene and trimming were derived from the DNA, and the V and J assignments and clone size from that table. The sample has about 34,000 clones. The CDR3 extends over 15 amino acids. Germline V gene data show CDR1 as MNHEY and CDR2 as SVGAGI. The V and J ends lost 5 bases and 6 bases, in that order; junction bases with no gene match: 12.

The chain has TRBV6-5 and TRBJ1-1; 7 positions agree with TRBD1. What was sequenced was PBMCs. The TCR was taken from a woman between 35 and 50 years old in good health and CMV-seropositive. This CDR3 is CASSPHRTGAPEAFF. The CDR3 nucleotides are TGTGCCAGCAGTCCCCACCGCACAGGGGCGCCTGAAGCTTTCTTT.